This T cell receptor (beta chain) is drawn from a study of blood T cell repertoires in COVID-19. Study context: In each case, the material was cDNA or gDNA derived from T cells, B-cell-depleted T cells, or PBMCs.

V was shortened by 5 bases and J by 3 bases, with 16 bases between the two germline ends. Germline V gives CDR1 MNHEY, CDR2 SVGAGI. The CDR3 spans 15 residues. In the study's own analysis: Estimation of nucleated cell counts was performed using reference gene primer amplification. Assay: immunoSEQ multiplex PCR; the TCRdb copy retains only in-frame clones and omits some. The DNA gave D and trimming, while V, J and clone size come from that table. Here the sample spans around 300,000 clones, approximately 88% being singletons. This TCR was recovered from a woman aged 40 to 50 who had recovered from COVID-19. The chain has TRBV6-5 and TRBJ1-1; no clear D. Material for sequencing was peripheral blood. The CDR3 DNA is TGTGCCAGCAGTCCGCCCGGGGATAGGCACACTGAAGCTTTCTTT. Its protein is CASSPPGDRHTEAFF.